One and the same sample provided the 15 T cell receptor beta chains below, sequenced in a study of shared clonotypes between healthy human individuals (dated by TCRdb to 2020 to 2021). Receptors were amplified or captured by the immunoSEQ multiplex PCR assay. Held by TCRdb, this immuneACCESS table contains in-frame sequences only and omits some clones. Under half of the omission traces to an unresolved V gene where checked; the cause of the rest is unknown. Here the sample has around 330,000 clones; around two thirds occur a single time. The top ten clonotypes cover around a tenth of the sample. The sample consisted of memory CD4+ T cells sorted from blood. The intended sense of this specimen's cell subset or site label: CD45RA-negative fraction. The origin of the receptors is a man aged 30-40 years in good health.

The V gene is TRBV7-6, the J gene TRBJ2-3; 9 bases are shared with TRBD1. CDR1 and CDR2 from the germline V gene are SGHVS and FNYEAQ. Trimming cost V 3 bases and J 6 bases; bases outside gene matches: 10. The CDR3 runs 16 residues. The CDR3 region is CASSFQPGQGADTQYF. The CDR3 DNA sequence: TGTGCCAGCAGCTTCCAACCGGGACAGGGTGCGGATACGCAGTATTTT. Drawing the rest from reference TRBV7-6 and TRBJ2-3, the complete variable domain is GAGVSQSPRYKVTKRGQDVALRCDPISGHVSLYWYRQALGQGPEFLTYFNYEAQQDKSGLPNDRFSAERPEGSISTLTIQRTEQRDSAMYRCASSFQPGQGADTQYFGPGTRLTVL.

The chain joins TRBV11-2 to TRBJ2-1; D may match TRBD1 or TRBD2 (5 bases each). This CDR3 comprises 15 residues. The germline V and J ends were trimmed by 2 bases and 3 bases, with 11 bases remaining between them. Germline V gene sequence: CDR1 SGHAT, CDR2 FQNNGV. The DNA of the CDR3 is TGTGCCAGCAGCTTATGGGGGTATGGCTACAATGAGCAGTTCTTC. Its translation: CASSLWGYGYNEQFF.

V usage is TRBV7-2 and J usage is TRBJ2-7; 8 bases are a match to TRBD2. Trimming took 4 bases from V and 4 from J; bases not matched to a gene: 12. The length of the CDR3 is 16 residues. CDR1 is SGHTA, CDR2 FQGNSA, per germline. The CDR3 DNA is TGTGCCAGCAGCTCAGACTCCGGGACTAGTGTTTACGAGCAGTACTTC. Translated, it gives CASSSDSGTSVYEQYF. Filled out from reference TRBV7-2 and TRBJ2-7, the complete variable domain reads GAGVSQSPSNKVTEKGKDVELRCDPISGHTALYWYRQSLGQGLEFLIYFQGNSAPDKSGLPSDRFSAERTGGSVSTLTIQRTQQEDSAVYLCASSSDSGTSVYEQYFGPGTRLTVT.

This clone has a single count. The chain uses TRBV10-2 and TRBJ1-5; D gene uncertain. This CDR3 has 12 residues. The ends were cut back, 0 bases at V and 11 bases at J, with 8 bases in the middle. Germline V gene lookup returns CDR1 WSHSY and CDR2 SAAADI. CDR3 sequence: CASSESKVSQHF. In nucleotides, the CDR3 is TGCGCCAGCAGTGAGTCGAAGGTATCCCAGCATTTT.

This clone was counted only a few times. The CDR3, as DNA: TGTGCCAGCAGCTTGGGGGTTGACCCGAGCGGCTACACCTTC. It codes for CASSLGVDPSGYTF. The gene calls are TRBV5-6 and TRBJ1-2; D remains ambiguous. The CDR3 extends over 14 amino acids. CDR1 is SGHDT, CDR2 YYEEEE, per germline. Trimming took 0 bases from V and 8 from J, leaving 14 bases between them.

This clone was counted a few times. The genes are TRBV25-1 and TRBJ2-7; D is uncertain. The CDR3 runs to 16 residues. Germline V lookup: CDR1 MGHDK, CDR2 SYGVNS. V gave up 2 bases and J gave up 6 bases, with 20 bases separating them. Here the CDR3 reads CASSELLGLAGGEQYF. The CDR3, as DNA: TGTGCCAGCAGTGAACTCCTCGGGTTGGCAGGTGGCGAGCAGTACTTC.

The rearrangement uses TRBV6-4 and TRBJ1-5; perhaps TRBD1 as D (6 bases). Germline CDR1 MRHNA, CDR2 SNTAGT. This CDR3 spans 14 amino acids. V lost 3 bases, J lost 5 bases, and 11 bases lay in between. As DNA, the CDR3 is TGTGCCAGCAGTGAGTCGGGGGGCGATCAGCCCCAGCATTTT. This encodes CASSESGGDQPQHF.

The genes are TRBV2 and TRBJ2-3; D is unclear. V was shortened by 10 bases and J by 0 bases, with 14 bases between the two germline ends. This CDR3 is built from 14 residues. Germline CDR1 reads SNHLY; CDR2 reads FYNNEI. CDR3 amino acids: CANRQATSTDTQYF. In DNA form, the CDR3 reads TGTGCCAACCGTCAGGCCACTAGCACAGATACGCAGTATTTT.

The rearrangement joins TRBV2 to TRBJ2-7, with 10 bases that match TRBD1. The length of the CDR3 is 9 residues. V shed 10 bases and J 13 bases; nucleotides not matched to a gene: 4. Germline CDR1 SNHLY, CDR2 FYNNEI. DNA of the CDR3: TGTGCCACCAGGGACAGGGGCTACTTC. This sequence encodes CATRDRGYF.

The table lists this clone with a few counts. The chain's CDR3 is CARGPRGGTQYF. CDR3 nucleotide sequence: TGTGCCCGGGGACCGCGCGGGGGGACCCAGTACTTC. The rearrangement links TRBV30 to TRBJ2-5, with 7 nucleotides matching TRBD2. The CDR3 consists of 12 residues. With V trimmed by 8 bases and J by 7 bases, 10 bases remained unmatched. Germline loops: CDR1 GTSNPN, CDR2 SVGIG (reference sequence).

The CDR3 loop reads CASSLAGEREETQYF. CDR3 sequence (DNA): TGTGCCAGCAGCTTAGCCGGGGAGCGGGAAGAGACCCAGTACTTC. The rearrangement joins TRBV7-6 to TRBJ2-5; D perhaps matches TRBD2 (6 bases). CDR1 and CDR2 from the germline V gene are SGHVS and FNYEAQ. Trimming left V 0 bases short and J 3 bases short, with 11 bases between. This CDR3 spans 15 amino acids.

This sequence joins TRBV7-2 and TRBJ1-2; D gene unclear. The CDR3 has 14 amino acids. From germline, CDR1 is SGHTA and CDR2 FQGNSA. V lost 5 bases and J lost 8, with 18 bases in between. The CDR3 DNA reads as TGTGCCAGCAGCGCCAACCTCGGAGTATCGGGCTACACCTTC. It translates to CASSANLGVSGYTF. The full variable domain, rest sourced from reference TRBV7-2 and TRBJ1-2, is GAGVSQSPSNKVTEKGKDVELRCDPISGHTALYWYRQSLGQGLEFLIYFQGNSAPDKSGLPSDRFSAERTGGSVSTLTIQRTQQEDSAVYLCASSANLGVSGYTFGSGTRLTVV.

The chain links TRBV7-9 to TRBJ1-2; D is unclear. Germline CDR1 SEHNR, CDR2 FQNEAQ (reference sequence). Trimming stripped 6 bases from V and 8 bases from J, with 19 bases between. This CDR3 comprises 14 residues. This CDR3 reads CASSRDGDYGGYTF. The CDR3 nucleotides read TGTGCCAGCAGTCGAGACGGTGACTATGGAGGCTACACCTTC.

The chain combines TRBV19 with TRBJ2-1; 14 bases align to TRBD2. The CDR3 runs to 17 residues. Trimming took 10 bases from V and 8 from J; bases not matched to a gene: 16. Germline lookup yields CDR1 LNHDA and CDR2 SQIVND (reference sequence). The CDR3 spells CATRGLAGGRWFDEQFF. Written as DNA, the CDR3 is TGTGCCACCCGAGGACTAGCGGGAGGTCGATGGTTTGATGAGCAGTTCTTC.

The chain couples TRBV28 to TRBJ2-7; the match to TRBD1 covers 9 bases. After removal of 5 bases from V and 5 bases from J, the junction contained 13 bases not matched to a gene. Germline loops: CDR1 MDHEN, CDR2 SYDVKM. This CDR3 spans 16 amino acids. DNA for the CDR3: TGTGCCAGCAGTACCACCCTCCGGGACAGGGTCCACGAGCAGTACTTC. This gives the protein CASSTTLRDRVHEQYF.